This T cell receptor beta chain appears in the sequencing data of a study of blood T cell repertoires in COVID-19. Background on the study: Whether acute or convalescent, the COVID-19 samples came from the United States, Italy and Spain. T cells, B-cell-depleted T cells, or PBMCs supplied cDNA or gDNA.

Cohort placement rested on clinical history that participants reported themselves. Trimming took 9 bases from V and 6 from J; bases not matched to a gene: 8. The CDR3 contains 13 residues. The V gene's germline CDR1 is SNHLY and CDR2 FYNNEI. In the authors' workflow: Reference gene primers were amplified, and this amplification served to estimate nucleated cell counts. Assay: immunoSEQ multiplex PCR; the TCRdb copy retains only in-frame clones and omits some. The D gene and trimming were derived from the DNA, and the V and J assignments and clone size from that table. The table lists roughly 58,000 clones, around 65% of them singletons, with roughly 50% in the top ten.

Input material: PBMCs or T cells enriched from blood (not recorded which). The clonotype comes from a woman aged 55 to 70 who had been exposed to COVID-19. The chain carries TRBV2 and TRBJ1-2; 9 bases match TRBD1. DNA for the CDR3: TGTGCCAGTTGGACAGGGGACTTCAATGGCTACACCTTC. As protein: CASWTGDFNGYTF.